This T cell receptor beta chain was recorded in a study of T-cell reconstitution after alpha-beta-depleted transplantation in children. There are 13 residues in the CDR3. The germline V gene encodes CDR1 SGHVS and CDR2 FQNEAQ. Trimming took 2 bases from V and 2 from J, leaving 4 bases between them. TCRbeta library preparation incorporated unique molecular identifiers. Each CDR3 protein is one row after TCRdb ran MiXCR on the PCR reads. The profile shows some 490,000 distinct CDR3 sequences, around 13% of them singletons. This specimen consisted of PBMCs from the stem cell graft donor, obtained from the stem cell graft. The TCR was taken from a human donor who donated a stem cell graft to a child with combined immunodeficiency. The gene calls are TRBV7-8 and TRBJ2-1, with D hard to call. The CDR3 region has the DNA TGTGCCAGCAGCTTAATGACCTACAATGAGCAGTTCTTC. This gives the protein CASSLMTYNEQFF.